Presented here are 3 T cell receptor beta chains from one specimen sequenced in a study of blood T cell repertoires in COVID-19. Data came from immunoSEQ multiplex PCR; TCRdb stores just in-frame clones and leaves some out. The sample has around 220,000 clones, approximately 85% seen once. The sample was peripheral blood. The receptor set was obtained from a woman of 80 years or more with COVID-19, enrolled during active disease.

The chain employs TRBV11-1 and TRBJ2-4; the match to TRBD2 covers 8 bases. J lost 8 bases, V lost 5 bases, and 14 bases had no gene match. The CDR3 is 16 amino acids. Germline V CDR1 and CDR2: SGHAT, FQDESV (reference sequence). The CDR3 here is CASSPRQRGFLDIQYF. In DNA, the CDR3 is TGTGCCAGCAGCCCACGACAGCGGGGGTTTCTTGACATTCAGTACTTC.

V is TRBV6-5 and J is TRBJ1-1; possible D gene TRBD1, 6 bases. Germline CDR1 and CDR2: MNHEY and SVGAGI. CDR3 size: 13 residues. Deletions cut 8 bases from V and 4 bases from J, with 14 bases between. Here the CDR3 DNA reads TGTGCCAGCTTCTCCCCAGGGGTCACTGAAGCTTTCTTT. Translated, it gives CASFSPGVTEAFF.

In its sample, this clone was seen once. The gene calls are TRBV18 and TRBJ2-1; TRBD2 matches 10 bases. Unmatched junction bases numbered 0, after V lost 2 bases and J lost 8 bases. CDR1 KGHSH and CDR2 LQKENI come from the germline V gene. The CDR3 is 13 amino acids. The CDR3 DNA reads TGTGCCAGCTCACCAGGACTAGCGGATGAGCAGTTCTTC. It codes for CASSPGLADEQFF.